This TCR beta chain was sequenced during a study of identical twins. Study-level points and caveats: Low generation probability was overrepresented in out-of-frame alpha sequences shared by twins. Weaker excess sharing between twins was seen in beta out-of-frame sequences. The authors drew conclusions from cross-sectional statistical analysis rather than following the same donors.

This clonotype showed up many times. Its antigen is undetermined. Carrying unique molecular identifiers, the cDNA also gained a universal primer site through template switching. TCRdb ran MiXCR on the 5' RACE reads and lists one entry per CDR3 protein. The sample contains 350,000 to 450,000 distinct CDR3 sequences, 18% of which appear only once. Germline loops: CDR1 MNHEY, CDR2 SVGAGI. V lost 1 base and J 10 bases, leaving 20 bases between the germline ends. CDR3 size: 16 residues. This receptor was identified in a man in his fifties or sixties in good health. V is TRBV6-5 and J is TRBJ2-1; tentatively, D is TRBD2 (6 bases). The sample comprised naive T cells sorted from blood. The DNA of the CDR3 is TGTGCCAGCAGTTACTTAGACGGGGGTGGCGGGCACGAGCAGTTCTTC. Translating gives CASSYLDGGGGHEQFF.